This T cell receptor (beta chain) was identified during a study of early T cells in non-severe SARS-CoV-2 infection. This clonotype was counted only a few times. Individual cDNA molecules carried attached unique molecular identifiers. A single record per CDR3 protein comes from TCRdb applying MiXCR to the 5' RACE reads. The sample yields about 58,000 distinct CDR3 sequences, approximately 13% seen once. Source material: whole blood. This TCR was recovered from an adult who was a healthcare worker with PCR-confirmed SARS-CoV-2 infection or an uninfected control (not recorded which).

CDR3 region: CASSRTGGAYQPQHF. The CDR3 region has the DNA TGTGCCAGCAGCCGTACAGGGGGGGCGTATCAGCCCCAGCATTTT. The chain links TRBV6-5 to TRBJ1-5; 8 bases agree with TRBD1. J gave up 5 bases and V 6 bases, and 9 bases lay outside the gene matches. Germline CDR1 reads MNHEY; CDR2 reads SVGAGI. The CDR3 has 15 amino acids.